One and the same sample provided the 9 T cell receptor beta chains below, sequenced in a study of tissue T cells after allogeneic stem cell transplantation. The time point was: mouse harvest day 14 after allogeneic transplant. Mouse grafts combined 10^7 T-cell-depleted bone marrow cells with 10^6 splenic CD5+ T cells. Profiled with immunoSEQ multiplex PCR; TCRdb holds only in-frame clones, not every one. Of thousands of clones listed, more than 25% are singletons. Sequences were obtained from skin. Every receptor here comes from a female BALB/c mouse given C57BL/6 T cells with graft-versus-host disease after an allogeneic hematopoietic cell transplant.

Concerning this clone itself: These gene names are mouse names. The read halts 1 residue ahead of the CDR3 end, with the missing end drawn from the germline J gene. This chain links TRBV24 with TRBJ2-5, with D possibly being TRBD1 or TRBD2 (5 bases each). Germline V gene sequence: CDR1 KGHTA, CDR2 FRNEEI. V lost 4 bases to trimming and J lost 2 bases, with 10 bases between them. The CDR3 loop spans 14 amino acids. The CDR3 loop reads CASSPSGGQDTQYF. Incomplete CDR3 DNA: TGTGCCAGCAGTCCAAGCGGGGGCCAAGACACCCAGTAC.

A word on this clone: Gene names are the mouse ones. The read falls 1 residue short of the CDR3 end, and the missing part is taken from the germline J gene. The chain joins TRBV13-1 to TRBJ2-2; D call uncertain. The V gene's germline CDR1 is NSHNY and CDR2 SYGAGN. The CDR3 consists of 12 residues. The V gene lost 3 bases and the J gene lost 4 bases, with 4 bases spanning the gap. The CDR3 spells CASSGATGQLYF. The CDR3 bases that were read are TGTGCCAGCAGTGGGGCCACCGGGCAGCTCTAC.

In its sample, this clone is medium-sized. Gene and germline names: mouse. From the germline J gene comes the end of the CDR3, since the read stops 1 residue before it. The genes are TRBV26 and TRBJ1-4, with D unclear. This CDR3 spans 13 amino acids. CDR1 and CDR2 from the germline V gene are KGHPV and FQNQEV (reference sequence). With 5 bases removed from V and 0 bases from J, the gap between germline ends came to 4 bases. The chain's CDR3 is CASSAISNERLFF. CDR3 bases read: TGTGCCAGCAGTGCCATTTCCAACGAAAGATTATTT.

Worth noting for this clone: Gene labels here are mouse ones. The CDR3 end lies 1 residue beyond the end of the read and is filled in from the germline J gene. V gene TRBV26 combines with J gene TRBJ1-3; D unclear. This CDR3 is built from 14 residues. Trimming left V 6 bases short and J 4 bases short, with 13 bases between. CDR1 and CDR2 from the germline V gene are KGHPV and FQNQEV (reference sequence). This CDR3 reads CASSPGSEGNTLYF. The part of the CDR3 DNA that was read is TGTGCCAGCAGCCCGGGGTCGGAAGGAAATACGCTCTAT.

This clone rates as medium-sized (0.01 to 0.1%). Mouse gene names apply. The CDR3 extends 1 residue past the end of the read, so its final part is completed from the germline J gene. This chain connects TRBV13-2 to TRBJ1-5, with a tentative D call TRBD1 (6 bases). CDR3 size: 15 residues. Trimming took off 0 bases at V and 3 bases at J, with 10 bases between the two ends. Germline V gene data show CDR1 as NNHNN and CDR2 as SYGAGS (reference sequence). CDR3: CASGDDRATNQAPLF. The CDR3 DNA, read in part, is TGTGCCAGCGGTGATGACAGGGCCACCAACCAGGCTCCGCTT.

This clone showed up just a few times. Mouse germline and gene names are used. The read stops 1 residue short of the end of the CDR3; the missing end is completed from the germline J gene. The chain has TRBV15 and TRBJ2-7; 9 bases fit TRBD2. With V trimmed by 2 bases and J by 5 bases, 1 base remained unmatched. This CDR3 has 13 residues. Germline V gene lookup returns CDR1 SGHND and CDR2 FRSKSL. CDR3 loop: CASSLLGGNEQYF. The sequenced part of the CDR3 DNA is TGTGCCAGCAGTTTACTGGGGGGGAATGAACAGTAC.

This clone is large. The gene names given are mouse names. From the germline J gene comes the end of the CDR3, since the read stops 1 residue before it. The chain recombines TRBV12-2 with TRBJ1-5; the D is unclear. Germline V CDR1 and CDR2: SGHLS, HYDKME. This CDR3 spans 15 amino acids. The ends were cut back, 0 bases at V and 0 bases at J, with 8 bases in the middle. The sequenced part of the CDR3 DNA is TGTGCCAGCTCTCTCGGCAGATATAACAACCAGGCTCCGCTT. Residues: CASSLGRYNNQAPL. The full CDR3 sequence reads CASSLGRYNNQAPLF.

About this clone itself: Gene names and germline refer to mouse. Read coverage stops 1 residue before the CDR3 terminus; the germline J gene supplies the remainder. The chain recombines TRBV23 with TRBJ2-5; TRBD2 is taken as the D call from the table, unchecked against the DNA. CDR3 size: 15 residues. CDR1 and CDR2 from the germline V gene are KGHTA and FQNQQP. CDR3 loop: CSSSQSGWGQDTQYF. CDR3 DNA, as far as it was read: TGCTCCAGCAGTCAATCAGGCTGGGGGCAAGACACCCAGTAC.

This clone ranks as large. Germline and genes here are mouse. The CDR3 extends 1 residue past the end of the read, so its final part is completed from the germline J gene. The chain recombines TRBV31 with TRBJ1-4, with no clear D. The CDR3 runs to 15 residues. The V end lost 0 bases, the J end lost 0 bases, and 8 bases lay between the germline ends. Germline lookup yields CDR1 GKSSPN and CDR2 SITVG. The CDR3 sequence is CAWSLAQLSNERLFF. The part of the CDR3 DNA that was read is TGTGCCTGGAGTCTAGCGCAGCTTTCCAACGAAAGATTATTT. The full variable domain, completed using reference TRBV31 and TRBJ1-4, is AQTIHQWPVAEIKAVGSPLSLGCTIKGKSSPNLYWYWQATGGTLQQLFYSITVGQVESVVQLNLSASRPKDDQFILSTEKLLLSHSGFYLCAWSLAQLSNERLFFGHGTKLSVL.